The text below deals with one TCR beta chain. Its antigen is unknown. From germline, CDR1 is MNHNS and CDR2 SASEGT. The CDR3 is made up of 12 amino acids. Trimming took 9 bases from V and 8 from J, leaving 16 bases between them. The data are from a study of blood T cells in healthy people across ages. It was with a sample-barcoded 5' primer and a J-beta primer mix that a second PCR of roughly 7 to 12 cycles was run. Via MiXCR, TCRdb re-called the 5' RACE reads, giving one row per CDR3 protein. The sample holds 1,100,000 or so distinct CDR3 sequences, 40% to 55% seen once. Study-level results: Not knowing donor CMV status may have confounded expanded clonotype changes.

The rearrangement links TRBV6-1 to TRBJ1-2; D is perhaps TRBD1 (6 bases). Sequences were obtained from blood. The receptor was derived from a woman aged 55-70 years in good health. Here the CDR3 DNA reads TGTGCCAGTGAAGGGGGGCCGGGCGGCTACACCTTC. It is translated as CASEGGPGGYTF.